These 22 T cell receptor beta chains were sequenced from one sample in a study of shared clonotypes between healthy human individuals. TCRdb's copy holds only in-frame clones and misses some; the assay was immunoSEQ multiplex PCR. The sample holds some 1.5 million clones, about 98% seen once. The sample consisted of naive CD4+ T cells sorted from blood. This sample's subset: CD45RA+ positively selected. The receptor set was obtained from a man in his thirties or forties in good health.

The CDR3 DNA reads as TGTGCCAGCAGTTTATCGACCTCGGCGATCGAGCAGTACTTC. Translation: CASSLSTSAIEQYF. V usage is TRBV28 and J usage is TRBJ2-7; D ambiguous. Germline CDR1 is MDHEN and CDR2 is SYDVKM. This CDR3 has 14 residues. Trimming removed 1 base from V and 6 bases from J, with 13 bases in between.

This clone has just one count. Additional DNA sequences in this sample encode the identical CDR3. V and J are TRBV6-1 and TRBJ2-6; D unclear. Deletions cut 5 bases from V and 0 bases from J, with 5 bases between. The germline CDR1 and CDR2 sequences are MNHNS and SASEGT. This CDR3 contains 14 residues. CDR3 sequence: CASSSISGANVLTF. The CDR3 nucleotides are TGTGCCAGCAGTAGTATCTCTGGGGCCAACGTCCTGACTTTC.

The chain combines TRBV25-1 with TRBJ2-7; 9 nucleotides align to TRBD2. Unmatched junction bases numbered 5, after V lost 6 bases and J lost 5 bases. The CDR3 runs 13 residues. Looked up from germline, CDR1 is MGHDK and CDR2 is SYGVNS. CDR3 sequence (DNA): TGTGCCAGCAGGGCTAGCGGGAAAGACGAGCAGTACTTC. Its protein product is CASRASGKDEQYF.

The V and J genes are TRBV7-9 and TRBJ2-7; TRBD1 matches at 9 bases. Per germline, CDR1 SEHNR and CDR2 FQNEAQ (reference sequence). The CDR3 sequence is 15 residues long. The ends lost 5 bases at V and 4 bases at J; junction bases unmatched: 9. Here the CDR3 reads CASSPNRGPPYEQYF. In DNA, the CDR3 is TGTGCCAGCAGCCCAAACAGGGGGCCTCCGTACGAGCAGTACTTC.

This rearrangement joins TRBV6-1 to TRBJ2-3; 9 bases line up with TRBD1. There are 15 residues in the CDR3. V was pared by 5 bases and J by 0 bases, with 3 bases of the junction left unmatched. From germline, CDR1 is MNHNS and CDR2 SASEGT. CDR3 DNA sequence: TGTGCCAGCAGTAGGGACAGGGTAAGCACAGATACGCAGTATTTT. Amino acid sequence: CASSRDRVSTDTQYF.

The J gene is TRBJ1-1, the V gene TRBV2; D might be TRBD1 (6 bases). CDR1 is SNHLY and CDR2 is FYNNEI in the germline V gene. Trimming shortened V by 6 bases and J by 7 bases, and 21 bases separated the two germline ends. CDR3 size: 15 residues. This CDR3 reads CASSASPGTFSEAFF. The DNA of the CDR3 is TGTGCCAGCAGCGCTTCCCCCGGGACATTCAGTGAAGCTTTCTTT.

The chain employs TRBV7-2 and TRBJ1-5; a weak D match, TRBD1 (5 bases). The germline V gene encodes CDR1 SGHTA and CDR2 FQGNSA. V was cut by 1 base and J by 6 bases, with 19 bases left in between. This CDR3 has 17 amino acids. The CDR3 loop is CASSLVSSRAGIQPQHF. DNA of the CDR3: TGTGCCAGCAGCTTAGTGTCTTCCAGGGCTGGAATTCAGCCCCAGCATTTT.

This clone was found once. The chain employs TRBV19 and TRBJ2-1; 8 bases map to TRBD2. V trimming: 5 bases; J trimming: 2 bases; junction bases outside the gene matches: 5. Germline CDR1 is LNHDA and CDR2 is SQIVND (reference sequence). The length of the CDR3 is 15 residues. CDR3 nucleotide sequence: TGTGCCAGTAGTGGGACTAGTGGTGCCTACAATGAGCAGTTCTTC. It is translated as CASSGTSGAYNEQFF.

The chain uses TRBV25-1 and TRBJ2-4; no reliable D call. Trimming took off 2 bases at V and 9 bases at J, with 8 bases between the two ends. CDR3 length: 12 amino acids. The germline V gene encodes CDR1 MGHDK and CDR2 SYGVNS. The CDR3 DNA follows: TGTGCCAGCAGTGAAGTTGGTAGCATTCAGTACTTC. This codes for CASSEVGSIQYF.

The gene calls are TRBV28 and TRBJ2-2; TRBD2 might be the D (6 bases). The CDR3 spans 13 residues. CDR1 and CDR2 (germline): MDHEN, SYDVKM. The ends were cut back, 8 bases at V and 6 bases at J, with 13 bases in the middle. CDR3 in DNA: TGTGCCAGCTACCAGGGAGGCCCCGGGGAGCTGTTTTTT. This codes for CASYQGGPGELFF.

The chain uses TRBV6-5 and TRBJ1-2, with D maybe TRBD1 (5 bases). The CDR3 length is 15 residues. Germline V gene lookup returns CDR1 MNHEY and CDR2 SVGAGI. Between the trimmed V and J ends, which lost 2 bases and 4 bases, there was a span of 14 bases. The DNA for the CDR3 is TGTGCCAGCAGTTACGGATACGGGACGGCCTATGGCTACACCTTC. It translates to CASSYGYGTAYGYTF.

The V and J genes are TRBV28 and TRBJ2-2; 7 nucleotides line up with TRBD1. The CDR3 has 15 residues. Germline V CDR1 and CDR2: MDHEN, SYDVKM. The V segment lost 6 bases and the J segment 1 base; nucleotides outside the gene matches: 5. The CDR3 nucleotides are TGTGCCAGCAGGGTACAGGGGATGAACACCGGGGAGCTGTTTTTT. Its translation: CASRVQGMNTGELFF.

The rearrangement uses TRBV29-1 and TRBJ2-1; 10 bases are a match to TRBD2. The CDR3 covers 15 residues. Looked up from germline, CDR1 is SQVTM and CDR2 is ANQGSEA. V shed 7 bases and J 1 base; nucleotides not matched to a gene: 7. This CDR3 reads CSGVASGSSYNEQFF. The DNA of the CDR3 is TGCAGCGGTGTGGCTAGCGGGAGTTCCTACAATGAGCAGTTCTTC.

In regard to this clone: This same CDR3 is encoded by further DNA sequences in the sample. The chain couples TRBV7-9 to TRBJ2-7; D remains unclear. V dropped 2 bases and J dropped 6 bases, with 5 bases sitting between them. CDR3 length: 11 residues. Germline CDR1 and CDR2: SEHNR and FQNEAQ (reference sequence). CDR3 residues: CASSLFSEQYF. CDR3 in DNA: TGTGCCAGCAGCTTATTTTCCGAGCAGTACTTC.

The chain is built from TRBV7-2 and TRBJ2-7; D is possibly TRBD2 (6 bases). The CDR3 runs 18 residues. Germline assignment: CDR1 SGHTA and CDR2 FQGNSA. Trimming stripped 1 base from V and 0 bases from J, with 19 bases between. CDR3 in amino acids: CASSLDGRGVSSSYEQYF. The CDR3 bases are TGTGCCAGCAGCTTAGACGGGCGGGGAGTCTCGAGCTCCTACGAGCAGTACTTC. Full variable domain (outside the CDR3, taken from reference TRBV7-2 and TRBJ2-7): GAGVSQSPSNKVTEKGKDVELRCDPISGHTALYWYRQSLGQGLEFLIYFQGNSAPDKSGLPSDRFSAERTGGSVSTLTIQRTQQEDSAVYLCASSLDGRGVSSSYEQYFGPGTRLTVT.

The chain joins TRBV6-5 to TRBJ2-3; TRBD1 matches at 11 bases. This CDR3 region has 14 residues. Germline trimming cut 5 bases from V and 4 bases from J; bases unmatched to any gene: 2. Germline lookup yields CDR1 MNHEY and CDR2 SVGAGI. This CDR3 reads CASSQDRGPDTQYF. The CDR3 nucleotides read TGTGCCAGCAGTCAGGACAGGGGGCCAGATACGCAGTATTTT.

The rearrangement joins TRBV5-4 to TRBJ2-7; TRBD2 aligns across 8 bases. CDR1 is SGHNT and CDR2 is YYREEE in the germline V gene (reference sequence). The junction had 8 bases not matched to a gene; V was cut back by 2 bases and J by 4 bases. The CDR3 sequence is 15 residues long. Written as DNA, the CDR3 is TGTGCCAGCAGCTTACGTAGCGGGATCGGGTACGAGCAGTACTTC. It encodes CASSLRSGIGYEQYF.

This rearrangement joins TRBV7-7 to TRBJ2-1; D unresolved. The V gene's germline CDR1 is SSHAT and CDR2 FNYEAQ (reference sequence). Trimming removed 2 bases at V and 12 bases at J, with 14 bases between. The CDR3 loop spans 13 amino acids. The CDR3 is CASSLNWSSGQFF. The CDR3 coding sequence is TGTGCCAGCAGCTTAAATTGGTCCTCTGGGCAGTTCTTC.

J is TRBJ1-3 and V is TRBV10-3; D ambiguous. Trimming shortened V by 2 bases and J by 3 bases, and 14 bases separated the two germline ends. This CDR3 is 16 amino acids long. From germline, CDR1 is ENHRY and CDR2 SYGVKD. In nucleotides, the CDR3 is TGTGCCATCAGTGAGCCAGGCTCTTTCCGTGGAAACACCATATATTTT. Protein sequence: CAISEPGSFRGNTIYF.

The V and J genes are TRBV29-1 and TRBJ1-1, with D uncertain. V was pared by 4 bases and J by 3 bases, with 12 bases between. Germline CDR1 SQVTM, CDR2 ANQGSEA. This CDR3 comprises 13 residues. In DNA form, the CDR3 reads TGCAGCGTTGGAGAGGATATGTACACTGAAGCTTTCTTT. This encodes CSVGEDMYTEAFF.

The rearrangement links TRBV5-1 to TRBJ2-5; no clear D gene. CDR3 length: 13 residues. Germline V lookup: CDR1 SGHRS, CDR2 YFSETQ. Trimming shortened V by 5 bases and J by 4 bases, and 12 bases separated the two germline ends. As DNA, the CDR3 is TGCGCCAGCAGTACGGTGCCCCCAGAGACCCAGTACTTC. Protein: CASSTVPPETQYF.

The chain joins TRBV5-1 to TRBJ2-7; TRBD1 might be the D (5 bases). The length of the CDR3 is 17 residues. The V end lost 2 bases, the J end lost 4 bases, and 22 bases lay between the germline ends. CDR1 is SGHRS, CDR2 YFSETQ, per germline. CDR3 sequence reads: CASSFNQGLNTPYEQYF. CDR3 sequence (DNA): TGCGCCAGCAGCTTCAACCAGGGCCTCAACACACCTTACGAGCAGTACTTC.